These 29 T cell receptor beta chains were all obtained from the same sample, sequenced in a study of CD8 T cells in Susac syndrome. cDNA came from approximately 0.5 to 1 ug RNA primed by random hexamers. MiXCR was run by TCRdb on the immunoSEQ multiplex PCR reads, yielding one entry per CDR3 protein. The sample yields some 130,000 distinct CDR3 sequences, roughly 94% seen once. The sample was CD8+ T cells from PBMCs. These receptors all stem from a human donor with Susac syndrome.

This clonotype was seen a few times. The genes are TRBV12-3 or TRBV12-4 and TRBJ2-5; 11 bases are shared with TRBD2. V lost 5 bases and J lost 4; bases outside the gene matches: 0. This CDR3 contains 13 residues. CDR3 residues: CASSGLAGETQYF. The DNA for the CDR3 is TGTGCCAGCAGTGGACTAGCGGGAGAGACCCAGTACTTC.

In DNA, the CDR3 is TGTGCCAGCAGCGTAGTGGACAGGGGGCTCGAGCAGTACTTC. It translates to CASSVVDRGLEQYF. The chain uses TRBV9 and TRBJ2-7; 11 bases map to TRBD1. The V segment lost 0 bases and the J segment 6 bases; nucleotides outside the gene matches: 2. Germline CDR1 SGDLS, CDR2 YYNGEE. The CDR3 runs to 14 residues.

The chain recombines TRBV28 with TRBJ1-5; weak D call: TRBD1 (5 bases). Germline assignment: CDR1 MDHEN and CDR2 SYDVKM. The CDR3 is 15 residues long. V was shortened by 7 bases and J by 4 bases, with 17 bases between the two germline ends. Here the CDR3 reads CASIYIGGNNQPQHF. In nucleotides, the CDR3 is TGTGCCAGCATCTACATCGGGGGAAATAATCAGCCCCAGCATTTT.

CDR3 residues: CASSDSSGPYNEQFF. The DNA for the CDR3 is TGTGCCAGCAGTGACTCTAGCGGGCCTTACAATGAGCAGTTCTTC. The V and J genes are TRBV6-4 and TRBJ2-1; 7 bases align to TRBD2. Germline loops: CDR1 MRHNA, CDR2 SNTAGT. The CDR3 has 15 residues. Trimming at V came to 0 bases and at J to 4 bases, leaving 3 bases not matched to a gene.

In its sample, this clonotype was seen once. The V call is TRBV3-1, the J call TRBJ2-1; TRBD2 matches at 12 bases. V trimming: 0 bases; J trimming: 8 bases; junction bases outside the gene matches: 11. The germline CDR1 and CDR2 sequences are LGHDT and YNNKEL (reference sequence). This CDR3 comprises 18 residues. The chain's CDR3 is CASSQDLTSGSLLDEQFF. CDR3 in DNA: TGTGCCAGCAGCCAAGATCTGACTAGCGGGAGCCTACTCGATGAGCAGTTCTTC.

V gene TRBV6-5 combines with J gene TRBJ1-5; D is ambiguous. Germline-derived CDR1 and CDR2 are MNHEY and SVGAGI. The CDR3 contains 13 residues. V dropped 8 bases and J dropped 3 bases, with 11 bases sitting between them. The CDR3 region is CASRLAFNQPQHF. The CDR3 DNA follows: TGTGCCAGCCGCCTCGCCTTCAATCAGCCCCAGCATTTT.

V and J are TRBV29-1 and TRBJ1-2; maybe TRBD1 (6 bases). The CDR3 extends over 17 amino acids. Germline CDR1 reads SQVTM; CDR2 reads ANQGSEA. Trimming left V 7 bases short and J 3 bases short, with 27 bases between. CDR3 protein: CSALGAGPNLRYYGYTF. CDR3 in DNA: TGCAGCGCCCTGGGGGCAGGACCCAACCTTCGCTACTATGGCTACACCTTC.

The J gene is TRBJ2-7, the V gene TRBV6-1; weak D call: TRBD1 (8 bases). This CDR3 comprises 15 residues. Trimming cost V 7 bases and J 4 bases, with 20 bases left between them. Germline CDR1 is MNHNS and CDR2 is SASEGT. CDR3 residues: CASTGQGGIAYEQYF. Written as DNA, the CDR3 is TGTGCCAGCACCGGACAGGGAGGGATCGCGTACGAGCAGTACTTC.

The chain couples TRBV7-8 to TRBJ2-2, with 8 bases identical to TRBD2. This CDR3 region has 17 residues. Per germline, CDR1 SGHVS and CDR2 FQNEAQ. Trimming cost V 2 bases and J 2 bases; bases outside gene matches: 7. The CDR3 protein is CASSLRTGLGNTGELFF. As DNA, the CDR3 is TGTGCCAGCAGCTTAAGGACGGGACTAGGAAACACCGGGGAGCTGTTTTTT.

V is TRBV4-1 and J is TRBJ1-1; tentative D call: TRBD1 (6 bases). Germline CDR1 reads MGHRA; CDR2 reads YSYEKL. V lost 5 bases and J lost 0, with 16 bases in between. The CDR3 is made up of 16 amino acids. The CDR3 DNA reads TGCGCCAGCAGCTACGCTGGACAGAGTATGAACACTGAAGCTTTCTTT. This encodes CASSYAGQSMNTEAFF.

The genes are TRBV28 and TRBJ1-2; D gene unclear. The V end lost 3 bases, the J end lost 8 bases, and 13 bases lay between the germline ends. Per germline, CDR1 MDHEN and CDR2 SYDVKM. The CDR3 sequence is 13 residues long. The CDR3 sequence: CASSLFVIVGYTF. Written as DNA, the CDR3 is TGTGCCAGCAGTTTGTTCGTGATTGTAGGCTACACCTTC.

The chain links TRBV12-3 or TRBV12-4 to TRBJ2-3; possible D gene TRBD1, 5 bases. The CDR3 spans 12 residues. Trimming removed 6 bases at V and 6 bases at J, with 10 bases between. Here the CDR3 DNA reads TGTGCCAGCAGCCAGGCAGGGGATACGCAGTATTTT. Translating gives CASSQAGDTQYF.

V gene TRBV30 combines with J gene TRBJ1-1; the D is unclear. The length of the CDR3 is 10 residues. The V and J ends lost 0 bases and 10 bases respectively, with 6 bases between them. Germline V gives CDR1 GTSNPN, CDR2 SVGIG (reference sequence). DNA for the CDR3: TGTGCCTGGAGTGTAGGGCCAGCTTTCTTT. It translates to CAWSVGPAFF.

This chain joins TRBV27 and TRBJ2-6, with D possibly TRBD2 on 6 matching bases. The CDR3 is 15 residues long. Germline CDR1 and CDR2: MNHEY and SMNVEV (reference sequence). V was clipped by 2 bases and J by 2 bases, with 7 bases between them. CDR3 DNA: TGTGCCAGCAGTTTAACGGGGGCTGGGGCCAACGTCCTGACTTTC. This translates into CASSLTGAGANVLTF. The entire variable domain, with the rest obtained from reference TRBV27 and TRBJ2-6, is as follows: EAQVTQNPRYLITVTGKKLTVTCSQNMNHEYMSWYRQDPGLGLRQIYYSMNVEVTDKGDVPEGYKVSRKEKRNFPLILESPSPNQTSLYFCASSLTGAGANVLTFGAGSRLTVL.

The chain's CDR3 is CASSSSGPETQYF. In nucleotides, the CDR3 is TGTGCCAGCAGTTCCTCTGGACCGGAGACCCAGTACTTC. This chain links TRBV27 with TRBJ2-5; D is undetermined. V lost 4 bases, J lost 5 bases, and 11 bases lay in between. This CDR3 contains 13 residues. Germline V CDR1 and CDR2: MNHEY, SMNVEV (reference sequence).

The chain joins TRBV24-1 to TRBJ2-3, with D possibly TRBD1 on 6 matching bases. V dropped 5 bases and J dropped 2 bases, with 19 bases sitting between them. Germline CDR1 is KGHDR and CDR2 is SFDVKD. The CDR3 length is 17 residues. Here the CDR3 DNA reads TGTGCCACCAGTGGACCCGCACAGGGTAAACACACAGATACGCAGTATTTT. It codes for CATSGPAQGKHTDTQYF.

This rearrangement joins TRBV7-6 to TRBJ1-5; a weak D match, TRBD1 (6 bases). Germline CDR1 is SGHVS and CDR2 is FNYEAQ. CDR3 length equals 15 residues. V lost 3 bases to trimming and J lost 6 bases, with 15 bases between them. The CDR3 DNA reads TGTGCCAGCAGCTTCGGGCAGGGGAGGCGTCAGCCCCAGCATTTT. Translation: CASSFGQGRRQPQHF.

V usage is TRBV6-5 and J usage is TRBJ2-7, with 7 bases matching TRBD2. Unmatched junction bases numbered 5, after V lost 0 bases and J lost 3 bases. From germline, CDR1 is MNHEY and CDR2 SVGAGI. The CDR3 length is 15 residues. The CDR3: CASSYSNGRLYEQYF. CDR3 DNA: TGTGCCAGCAGTTACTCGAACGGGAGGCTCTACGAGCAGTACTTC.

This clonotype showed up just once. The CDR3 is CSALRGETLNTEAFF. The CDR3 nucleotides read TGCAGTGCCTTGAGGGGGGAAACCTTGAACACTGAAGCTTTCTTT. This sequence joins TRBV20-1 and TRBJ1-1; possible D gene TRBD1, 6 bases. CDR1 DFQATT and CDR2 SNEGSKA come from the germline V gene (reference sequence). The CDR3 covers 15 residues. Trimming removed 6 bases from V and 0 bases from J, with 17 bases in between.

J is TRBJ2-3 and V is TRBV5-1; 7 bases match TRBD2. Germline CDR1 and CDR2: SGHRS and YFSETQ. Losses at the gene ends were 4 bases for V and 2 bases for J; bases not matched to a gene: 4. This CDR3 contains 14 residues. The CDR3 loop reads CASSPERDTDTQYF. CDR3 DNA: TGCGCCAGCAGCCCTGAGCGGGACACAGATACGCAGTATTTT.

This chain uses TRBV4-1 with TRBJ2-7; D not resolved. V was pared by 0 bases and J by 0 bases, with 12 bases between. Per germline, CDR1 MGHRA and CDR2 YSYEKL. CDR3 length: 16 amino acids. The CDR3 is CASSQEWSTSSYEQYF. CDR3 sequence (DNA): TGCGCCAGCAGCCAAGAATGGAGCACGAGCTCCTACGAGCAGTACTTC.

This clonotype was picked up a small number of times. The chain employs TRBV13 and TRBJ2-4; no firm D call. Germline-derived CDR1 and CDR2 are PRHDT and FYEKMQ (reference sequence). The CDR3 extends over 14 amino acids. With 1 base removed from V and 0 bases from J, the gap between germline ends came to 4 bases. This chain's CDR3 is CASSLAQAKNIQYF. In nucleotides, the CDR3 is TGTGCCAGCAGCTTAGCCCAAGCCAAAAACATTCAGTACTTC. Combining the CDR3 with reference TRBV13 and TRBJ2-4 gives the whole variable domain AAGVIQSPRHLIKEKRETATLKCYPIPRHDTVYWYQQGPGQDPQFLISFYEKMQSDKGSIPDRFSAQQFSDYHSELNMSSLELGDSALYFCASSLAQAKNIQYFGAGTRLSVL.

The chain employs TRBV28 and TRBJ2-5; TRBD2 agrees at 10 bases. CDR3 length: 15 residues. Losses at the gene ends were 2 bases for V and 0 bases for J; bases not matched to a gene: 0. CDR1 and CDR2 (germline): MDHEN, SYDVKM. The CDR3 loop reads CASSLTSGNQETQYF. The CDR3 coding sequence is TGTGCCAGCAGTTTAACTAGCGGGAACCAAGAGACCCAGTACTTC.

The V call is TRBV9, the J call TRBJ1-1; a possible D gene is TRBD1 (6 bases). Germline V lookup: CDR1 SGDLS, CDR2 YYNGEE. There are 15 residues in the CDR3. Trimming took 0 bases from V and 0 from J, leaving 9 bases between them. The CDR3 DNA sequence: TGTGCCAGCAGCGTAGGTGGACAGCTGAACACTGAAGCTTTCTTT. Translation gives CASSVGGQLNTEAFF.

The chain has TRBV27 and TRBJ2-2, with a possible D match to TRBD1 (6 bases). Trimming cost V 8 bases and J 6 bases, with 10 bases left between them. This CDR3 is 12 amino acids long. The germline CDR1 and CDR2 sequences are MNHEY and SMNVEV (reference sequence). CDR3 nucleotides: TGTGCCAGCGCAAGACAGGCCGGGGAGCTGTTTTTT. Its protein product is CASARQAGELFF.

The chain couples TRBV2 to TRBJ2-1; 7 bases are a match to TRBD1. Germline assignment: CDR1 SNHLY and CDR2 FYNNEI. V dropped 8 bases and J dropped 0; count of bases not matched to a gene: 16. CDR3 size: 18 residues. CDR3 in amino acids: CASGPTGLSISSYNEQFF. In DNA form, the CDR3 reads TGTGCCAGCGGCCCGACAGGGTTGTCCATCAGCTCCTACAATGAGCAGTTCTTC.

The chain combines TRBV3-1 with TRBJ1-1, with D hard to call. The V end was cut by 7 bases, the J end by 1 base, with 22 bases between. CDR3 length: 17 amino acids. CDR1 LGHDT and CDR2 YNNKEL come from the germline V gene (reference sequence). This chain's CDR3 is CASILGPPSRPNTEAFF. The CDR3 DNA is TGTGCCAGCATTTTAGGCCCCCCGAGCAGACCGAACACTGAAGCTTTCTTT. The full variable domain, its missing parts supplied by reference TRBV3-1 and TRBJ1-1, is DTAVSQTPKYLVTQMGNDKSIKCEQNLGHDTMYWYKQDSKKFLKIMFSYNNKELIINETVPNRFSPKSPDKAHLNLHINSLELGDSAVYFCASILGPPSRPNTEAFFGQGTRLTVV.

The CDR3 here is CASSLAAGLLRYEQYF. In DNA, the CDR3 is TGTGCCAGCAGCTTGGCCGCGGGACTCCTACGCTACGAGCAGTACTTC. The V gene is TRBV5-6, the J gene TRBJ2-7; D is perhaps TRBD2 (6 bases). Looked up from germline, CDR1 is SGHDT and CDR2 is YYEEEE. The CDR3 runs to 16 residues. V shed 0 bases and J shed 3 bases, with 16 bases lying between them.

This clonotype occurred once. The J gene is TRBJ1-2, the V gene TRBV10-3; perhaps TRBD1 as D (5 bases). This CDR3 contains 13 residues. Germline V gene sequence: CDR1 ENHRY, CDR2 SYGVKD. V was shortened by 0 bases and J by 5 bases, with 7 bases between the two germline ends. The chain's CDR3 is CAISESTVYGYTF. CDR3 DNA sequence: TGTGCCATCAGTGAGTCGACAGTTTATGGCTACACCTTC.